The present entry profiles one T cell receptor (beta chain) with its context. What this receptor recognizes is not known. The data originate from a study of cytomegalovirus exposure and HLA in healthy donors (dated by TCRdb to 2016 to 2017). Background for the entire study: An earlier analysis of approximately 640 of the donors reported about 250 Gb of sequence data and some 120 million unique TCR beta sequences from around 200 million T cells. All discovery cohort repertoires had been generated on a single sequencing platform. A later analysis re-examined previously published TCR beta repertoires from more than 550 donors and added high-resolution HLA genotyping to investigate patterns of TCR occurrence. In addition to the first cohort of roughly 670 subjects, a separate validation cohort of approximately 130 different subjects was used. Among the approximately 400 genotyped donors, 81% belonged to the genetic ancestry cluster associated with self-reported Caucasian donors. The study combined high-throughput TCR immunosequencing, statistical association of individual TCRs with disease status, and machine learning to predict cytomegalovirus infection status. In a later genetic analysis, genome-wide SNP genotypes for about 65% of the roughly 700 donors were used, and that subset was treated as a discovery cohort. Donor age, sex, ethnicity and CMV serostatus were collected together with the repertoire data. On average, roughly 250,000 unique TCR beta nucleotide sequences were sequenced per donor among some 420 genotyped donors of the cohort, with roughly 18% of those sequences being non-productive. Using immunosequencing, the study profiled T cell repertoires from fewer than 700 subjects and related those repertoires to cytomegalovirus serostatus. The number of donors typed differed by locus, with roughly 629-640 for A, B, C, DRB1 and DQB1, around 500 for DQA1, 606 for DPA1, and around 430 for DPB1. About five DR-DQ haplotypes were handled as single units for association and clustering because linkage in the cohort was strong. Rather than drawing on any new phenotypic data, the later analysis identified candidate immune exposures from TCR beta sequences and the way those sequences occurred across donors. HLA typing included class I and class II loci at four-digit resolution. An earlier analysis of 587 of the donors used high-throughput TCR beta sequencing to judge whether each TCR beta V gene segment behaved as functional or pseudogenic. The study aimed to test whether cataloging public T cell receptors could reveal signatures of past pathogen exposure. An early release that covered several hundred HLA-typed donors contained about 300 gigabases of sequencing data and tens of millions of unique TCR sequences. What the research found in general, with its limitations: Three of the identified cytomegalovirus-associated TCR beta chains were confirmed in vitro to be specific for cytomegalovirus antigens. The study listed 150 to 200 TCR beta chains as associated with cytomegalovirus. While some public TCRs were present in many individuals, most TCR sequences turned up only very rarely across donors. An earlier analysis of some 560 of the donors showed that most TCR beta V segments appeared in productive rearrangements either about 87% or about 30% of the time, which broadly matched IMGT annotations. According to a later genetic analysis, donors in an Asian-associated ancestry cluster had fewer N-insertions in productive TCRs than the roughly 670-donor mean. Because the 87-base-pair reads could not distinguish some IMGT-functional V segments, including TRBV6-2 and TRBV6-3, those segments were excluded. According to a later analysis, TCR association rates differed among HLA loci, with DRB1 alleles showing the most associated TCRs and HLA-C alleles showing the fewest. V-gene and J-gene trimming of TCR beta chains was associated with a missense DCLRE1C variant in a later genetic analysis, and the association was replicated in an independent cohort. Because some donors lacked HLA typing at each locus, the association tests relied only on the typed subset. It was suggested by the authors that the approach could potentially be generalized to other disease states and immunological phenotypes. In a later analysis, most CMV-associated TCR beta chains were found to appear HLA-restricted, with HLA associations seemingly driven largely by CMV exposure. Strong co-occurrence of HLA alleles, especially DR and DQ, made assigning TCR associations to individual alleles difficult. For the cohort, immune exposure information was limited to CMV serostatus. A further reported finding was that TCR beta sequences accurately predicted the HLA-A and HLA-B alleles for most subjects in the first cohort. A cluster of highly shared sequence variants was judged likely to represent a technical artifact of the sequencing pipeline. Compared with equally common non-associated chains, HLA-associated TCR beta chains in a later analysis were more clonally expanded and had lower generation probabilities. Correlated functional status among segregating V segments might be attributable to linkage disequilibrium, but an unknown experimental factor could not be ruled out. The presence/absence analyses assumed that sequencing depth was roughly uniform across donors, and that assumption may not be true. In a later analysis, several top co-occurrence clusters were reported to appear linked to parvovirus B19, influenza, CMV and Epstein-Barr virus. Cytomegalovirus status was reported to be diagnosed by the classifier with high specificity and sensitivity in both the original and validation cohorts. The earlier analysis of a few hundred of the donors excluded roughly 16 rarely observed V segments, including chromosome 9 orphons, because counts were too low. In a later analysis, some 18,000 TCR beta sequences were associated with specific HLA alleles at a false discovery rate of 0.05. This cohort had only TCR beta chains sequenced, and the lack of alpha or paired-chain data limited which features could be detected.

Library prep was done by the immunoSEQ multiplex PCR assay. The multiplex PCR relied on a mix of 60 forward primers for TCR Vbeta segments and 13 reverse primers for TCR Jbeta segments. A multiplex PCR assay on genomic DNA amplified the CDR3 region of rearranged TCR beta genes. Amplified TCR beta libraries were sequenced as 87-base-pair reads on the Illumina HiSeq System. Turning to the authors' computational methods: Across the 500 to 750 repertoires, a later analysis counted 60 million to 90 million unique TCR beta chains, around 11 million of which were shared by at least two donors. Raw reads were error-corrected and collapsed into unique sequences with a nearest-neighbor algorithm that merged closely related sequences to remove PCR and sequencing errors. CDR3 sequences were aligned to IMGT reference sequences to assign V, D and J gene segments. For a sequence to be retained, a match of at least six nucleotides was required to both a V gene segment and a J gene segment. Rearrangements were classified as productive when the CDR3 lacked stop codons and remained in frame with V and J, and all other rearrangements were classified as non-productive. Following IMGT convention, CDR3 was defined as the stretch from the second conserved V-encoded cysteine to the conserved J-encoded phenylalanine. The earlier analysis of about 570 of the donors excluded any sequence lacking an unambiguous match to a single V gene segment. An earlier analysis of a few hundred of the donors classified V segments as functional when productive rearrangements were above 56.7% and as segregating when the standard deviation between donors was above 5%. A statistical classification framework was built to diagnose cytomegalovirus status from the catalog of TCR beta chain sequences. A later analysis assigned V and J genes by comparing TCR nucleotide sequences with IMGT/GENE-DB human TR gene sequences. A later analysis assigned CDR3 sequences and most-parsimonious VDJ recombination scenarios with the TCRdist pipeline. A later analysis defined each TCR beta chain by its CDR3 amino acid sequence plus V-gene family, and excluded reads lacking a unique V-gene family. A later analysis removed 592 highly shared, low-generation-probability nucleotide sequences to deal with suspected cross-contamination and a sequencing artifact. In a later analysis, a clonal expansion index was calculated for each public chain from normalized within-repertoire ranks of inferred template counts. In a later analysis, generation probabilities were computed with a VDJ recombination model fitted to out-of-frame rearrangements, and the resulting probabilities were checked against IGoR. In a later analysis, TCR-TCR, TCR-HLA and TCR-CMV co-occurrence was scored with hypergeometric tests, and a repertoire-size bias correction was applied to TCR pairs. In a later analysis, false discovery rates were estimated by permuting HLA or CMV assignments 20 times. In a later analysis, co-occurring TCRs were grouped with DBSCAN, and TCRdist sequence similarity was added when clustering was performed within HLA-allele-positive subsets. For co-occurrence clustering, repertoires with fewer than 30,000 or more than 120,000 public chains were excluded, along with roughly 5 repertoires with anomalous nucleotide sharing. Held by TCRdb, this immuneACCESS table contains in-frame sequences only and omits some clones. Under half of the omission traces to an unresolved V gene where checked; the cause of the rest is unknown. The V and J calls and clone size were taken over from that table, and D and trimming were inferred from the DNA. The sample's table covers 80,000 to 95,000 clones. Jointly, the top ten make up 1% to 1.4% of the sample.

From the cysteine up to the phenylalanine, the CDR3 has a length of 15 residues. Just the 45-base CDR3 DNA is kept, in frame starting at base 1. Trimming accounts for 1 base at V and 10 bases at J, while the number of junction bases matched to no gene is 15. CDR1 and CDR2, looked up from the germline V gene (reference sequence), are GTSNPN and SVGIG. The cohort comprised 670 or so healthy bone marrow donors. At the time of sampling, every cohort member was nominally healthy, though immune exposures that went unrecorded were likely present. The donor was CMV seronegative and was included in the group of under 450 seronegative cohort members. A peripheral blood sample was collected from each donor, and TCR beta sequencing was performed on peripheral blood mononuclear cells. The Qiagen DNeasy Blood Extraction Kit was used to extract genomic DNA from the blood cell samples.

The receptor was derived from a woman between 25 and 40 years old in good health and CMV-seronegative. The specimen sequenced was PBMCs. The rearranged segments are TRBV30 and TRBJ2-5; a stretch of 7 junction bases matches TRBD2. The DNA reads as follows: TGTGCCTGGAGTGGGACGGGACTACCTAGAGAAAGCCAGTACTTC. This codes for CAWSGTGLPRESQYF.